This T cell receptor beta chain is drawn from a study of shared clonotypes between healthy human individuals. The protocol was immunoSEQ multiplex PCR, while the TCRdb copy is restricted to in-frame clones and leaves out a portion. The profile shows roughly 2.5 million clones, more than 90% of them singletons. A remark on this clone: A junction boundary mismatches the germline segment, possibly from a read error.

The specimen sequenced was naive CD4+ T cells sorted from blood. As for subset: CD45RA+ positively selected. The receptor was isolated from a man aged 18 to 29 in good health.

Here the CDR3 reads CASSSPGGSGF. DNA for the CDR3: TGTGCCAGCAGTTCCCCCGGGGGATCGGGCTTC. The genes are TRBV27 and TRBJ1-2; D is possibly TRBD1 (5 bases). The germline gives CDR1 MNHEY, CDR2 SMNVEV (reference sequence). CDR3 size: 11 residues.